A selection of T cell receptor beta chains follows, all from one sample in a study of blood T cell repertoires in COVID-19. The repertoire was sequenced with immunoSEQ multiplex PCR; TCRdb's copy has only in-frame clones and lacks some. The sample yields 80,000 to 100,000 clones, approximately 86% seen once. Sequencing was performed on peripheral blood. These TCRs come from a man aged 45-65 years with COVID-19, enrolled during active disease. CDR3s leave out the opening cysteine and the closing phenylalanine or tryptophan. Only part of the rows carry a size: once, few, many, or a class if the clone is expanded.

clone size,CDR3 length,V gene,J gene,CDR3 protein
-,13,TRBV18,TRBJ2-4,ASSPIPLAKNIQY
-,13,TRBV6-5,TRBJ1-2,ASSYSPVSAYGYT
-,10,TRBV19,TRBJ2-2,ASSKESGELF
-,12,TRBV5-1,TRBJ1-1,ASSVFPGQGGAF
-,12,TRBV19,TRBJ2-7,ASSIRTGLDEQY
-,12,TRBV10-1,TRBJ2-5,ASKAGGQAETQY
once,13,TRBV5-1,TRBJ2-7,ASSPNTGGIYEQY
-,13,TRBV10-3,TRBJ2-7,AISERQASSYEQY
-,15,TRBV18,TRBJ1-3,ASSPLPTGGSGNTIY
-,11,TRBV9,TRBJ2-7,ASSVDSSYEQY